The 3 T cell receptor beta chains in this list originate from one sample, sequenced in a study of metastatic and nonmetastatic thyroid tumors. No treatment of any kind had been given to any patient before thyroid surgery. TCRdb reanalyzed the PCR reads via MiXCR. Among about 14,000 clones listed, approximately 32% were seen once. The sample comprised tumor tissue. These receptors came from a female donor with papillary thyroid cancer or a benign thyroid nodule (not recorded which). Some clones in this sample may be carry-over from other donors' samples.

This clone is labeled as medium-sized. The chain uses TRBV10-1 and TRBJ2-7, with D perhaps assigned TRBD1 or TRBD2 (6 bases each). Trimming left V 6 bases short and J 8 bases short, with 23 bases between. The length of the CDR3 is 15 residues. Germline values: CDR1 WNHNN, CDR2 SYGVQD (reference sequence). In DNA form, the CDR3 reads TGCGCCAGCAGGGGGGTCGCCGGGACTTGGGACAAGCAGTACTTC. The encoded protein is CASRGVAGTWDKQYF.

Remarks on this clone: The junction differs from germline at one of its ends, possibly a read error. The chain is built from TRBV27 and TRBJ2-7, with D maybe TRBD1 (6 bases). The CDR3 runs to 14 residues. Germline-derived CDR1 and CDR2 are MNHEY and SMNVEV (reference sequence). In nucleotides, the CDR3 is TGTGCCAGAAGTTGGCAGGGGAGCTACTACGAGCAGTACTTC. Residues: CARSWQGSYYEQYF.

The chain couples TRBV27 to TRBJ2-1, with a tentative D call TRBD1 (6 bases). CDR3 length: 15 amino acids. Germline V gene lookup returns CDR1 MNHEY and CDR2 SMNVEV (reference sequence). The ends were cut back, 3 bases at V and 1 base at J, with 10 bases in the middle. The CDR3 coding sequence is TGTGCCAGCAGTTTTCGGGGACATTCCTACAATGAGCAGTTCTTC. It translates to CASSFRGHSYNEQFF.